What follows are 23 T cell receptor beta chains derived from one specimen sequenced in a study of blood T cell repertoires in COVID-19. Produced via immunoSEQ multiplex PCR; TCRdb's table is partial and in-frame only. The sample carries a few hundred thousand clones, 70% to 85% recorded once. Sequenced input: peripheral blood. These receptors all stem from a woman of 80 years or more with acute or convalescent COVID-19.

CDR3 sequence (DNA): TGTGCCAGCAAGCCTAGGACAGGGTTAGTCTCCTACGAGCAGTACTTC. Encoded protein: CASKPRTGLVSYEQYF. V is TRBV2 and J is TRBJ2-7; 8 bases are shared with TRBD1. CDR3 length equals 16 residues. The V and J ends lost 7 bases and 0 bases, in that order; junction bases with no gene match: 11. CDR1 is SNHLY and CDR2 is FYNNEI in the germline V gene. Using reference TRBV2 and TRBJ2-7 for the parts outside the CDR3, the full variable domain is EPEVTQTPSHQVTQMGQEVILRCVPISNHLYFYWYRQILGQKVEFLVSFYNNEISEKSEIFDDQFSVERPDGSNFTLKIRSTKLEDSAMYFCASKPRTGLVSYEQYFGPGTRLTVT.

This clone occurred a few times. The chain uses TRBV6-1 and TRBJ1-5; 9 nucleotides line up with TRBD1. V lost 4 bases and J lost 1; bases outside the gene matches: 11. The CDR3 totals 18 residues. The germline V gene encodes CDR1 MNHNS and CDR2 SASEGT. The CDR3 bases are TGTGCCAGCAGTGCCCGGGACAGGGTTAAAATGAGCAATCAGCCCCAGCATTTT. Amino acid sequence: CASSARDRVKMSNQPQHF.

In this sample, this clone turned up a few times. The V and J genes are TRBV5-8 and TRBJ1-2; 9 nucleotides match TRBD1. From germline, CDR1 is SGHTS and CDR2 YDEGEE. The CDR3 runs to 14 residues. V lost 4 bases, J lost 5 bases, and 6 bases stayed unmatched. The chain's CDR3 is CASSKDRGVYGYTF. In DNA form, the CDR3 reads TGTGCCAGCAGCAAGGACAGGGGTGTTTATGGCTACACCTTC.

This clone was picked up one time. V gene TRBV30 combines with J gene TRBJ1-2, with 8 bases identical to TRBD1. CDR3 size: 15 residues. Germline V gives CDR1 GTSNPN, CDR2 SVGIG (reference sequence). V was pared by 4 bases and J by 8 bases, with 15 bases of the junction left unmatched. CDR3 DNA: TGTGCCTGGACCCAGCCCGGGACAGGTTCTTGGGGCTACACCTTC. Its protein is CAWTQPGTGSWGYTF.

This chain's CDR3 is CASSQLQGGGQETQYF. CDR3 sequence (DNA): TGCGCCAGCAGCCAATTACAGGGCGGGGGGCAAGAGACCCAGTACTTC. V gene TRBV4-1 combines with J gene TRBJ2-5; 8 bases are a match to TRBD2. The CDR3 extends over 16 amino acids. From germline, CDR1 is MGHRA and CDR2 YSYEKL. The V gene end was trimmed by 2 bases and the J gene end by 2 bases; junction bases not matched to a gene: 7.

The CDR3 DNA sequence: TGTGCCAGCTCACCAGCCGTCAGGGGTCAGGCCTACGAGCAGTACTTC. It codes for CASSPAVRGQAYEQYF. This chain links TRBV18 with TRBJ2-7; D is perhaps TRBD1 (6 bases). The CDR3 extends over 16 amino acids. Trimming left V 2 bases short and J 2 bases short, with 16 bases between. CDR1 and CDR2 (germline): KGHSH, LQKENI.

The chain combines TRBV4-1 with TRBJ1-2; 9 bases fit TRBD1. This CDR3 spans 15 amino acids. CDR1 is MGHRA, CDR2 YSYEKL, per germline. V was pared by 1 base and J by 5 bases, with 5 bases of the junction left unmatched. The DNA of the CDR3 is TGCGCCAGCAGCCAAGGACAGGGGGTATCTTATGGCTACACCTTC. This translates into CASSQGQGVSYGYTF.

This clone has just a few counts. The chain uses TRBV2 and TRBJ1-6; 10 bases match TRBD1. The CDR3 is made up of 15 amino acids. Germline CDR1 and CDR2: SNHLY and FYNNEI. Trimming took 5 bases from V and 6 from J; bases not matched to a gene: 4. The CDR3 loop is CASSRDRGLNSPLHF. DNA for the CDR3: TGTGCCAGCAGTAGGGACAGGGGTCTTAATTCACCCCTCCACTTT.

The chain couples TRBV18 to TRBJ2-3; tentatively, D is TRBD2 (5 bases). Germline V lookup: CDR1 KGHSH, CDR2 LQKENI. The CDR3 spans 15 residues. Deletions cut 2 bases from V and 5 bases from J, with 14 bases between. DNA for the CDR3: TGTGCCAGCTCACCATCTACTAACCGGGGAGATACGCAGTATTTT. It is translated as CASSPSTNRGDTQYF.

This chain connects TRBV19 to TRBJ2-4, with a possible D match to TRBD1 (6 bases). Between the trimmed V and J ends, which lost 10 bases and 3 bases, there was a span of 13 bases. The CDR3 extends over 13 amino acids. Germline V gene lookup returns CDR1 LNHDA and CDR2 SQIVND (reference sequence). In nucleotides, the CDR3 is TGTGCCACCCAGGGGTGGGGCAAAAACATTCAGTACTTC. Amino acid sequence: CATQGWGKNIQYF.

This clone has just one count. The V gene is TRBV6-5, the J gene TRBJ2-7; 9 bases align to TRBD2. This CDR3 is 15 amino acids long. V dropped 7 bases and J dropped 4; count of bases not matched to a gene: 11. Germline V CDR1 and CDR2: MNHEY, SVGAGI. CDR3 nucleotides: TGTGCCAGCACCCTGATTAGCGGGAGCTCTTACGAGCAGTACTTC. Translating gives CASTLISGSSYEQYF.

The chain uses TRBV3-1 (or the pseudogene TRBV3-2) and TRBJ2-2; 8 positions agree with TRBD2. J lost 0 bases, V lost 4 bases, and 7 bases had no gene match. This CDR3 is built from 17 residues. Looked up from germline, CDR1 is LGHDT and CDR2 is YNNKEL (reference sequence). CDR3 amino acids: CASSRPTSATNTGELFF. The CDR3 nucleotides read TGTGCCAGCAGCCGCCCGACTAGCGCCACGAACACCGGGGAGCTGTTTTTT.

In this sample, this clone turned up once. V gene TRBV6-5 combines with J gene TRBJ1-2; 7 bases match TRBD1. This CDR3 comprises 14 residues. Germline CDR1 MNHEY, CDR2 SVGAGI. Trimming took 6 bases from V and 4 from J; bases not matched to a gene: 8. CDR3 DNA sequence: TGTGCCAGCAGACAGGGGTTACGCAGCTATGGCTACACCTTC. This sequence encodes CASRQGLRSYGYTF.

This clone was counted only a few times. V gene TRBV24-1 combines with J gene TRBJ2-1; 8 nucleotides align to TRBD1. CDR3 size: 15 residues. The germline gives CDR1 KGHDR, CDR2 SFDVKD. Germline trimming cut 1 base from V and 8 bases from J; bases unmatched to any gene: 6. CDR3 bases: TGTGCCACCAGTGATTTCAGGACAGGGTCTGATGAGCAGTTCTTC. Translated, it gives CATSDFRTGSDEQFF.

This chain uses TRBV7-2 with TRBJ2-3; possible D gene TRBD2, 7 bases. The CDR3 contains 19 residues. V was shortened by 1 base and J by 0 bases, with 20 bases between the two germline ends. Per germline, CDR1 SGHTA and CDR2 FQGNSA. CDR3 nucleotide sequence: TGTGCCAGCAGCTTAGACCTTGCGGTAGGGGGGGGTAGCACAGATACGCAGTATTTT. This codes for CASSLDLAVGGGSTDTQYF.

The chain recombines TRBV18 with TRBJ1-1, with TRBD1 as a possible D gene (5 bases). Germline V CDR1 and CDR2: KGHSH, LQKENI. This CDR3 comprises 13 residues. Trimming pared 2 bases from V and 8 bases from J, leaving 12 bases between. CDR3 amino acids: CASSPFGGLEAFF. DNA of the CDR3: TGTGCCAGCTCACCATTTGGGGGGTTGGAAGCTTTCTTT.

The V and J genes are TRBV9 and TRBJ1-1, with 9 bases aligning to TRBD1. The CDR3 is 13 amino acids. The ends lost 4 bases at V and 7 bases at J; junction bases unmatched: 5. Per the germline V gene, CDR1 is SGDLS and CDR2 is YYNGEE. CDR3 DNA sequence: TGTGCCAGCAGCACGCGGACAGGGGATGAAGCTTTCTTT. Translated: CASSTRTGDEAFF.

V and J are TRBV6-2 or TRBV6-3 and TRBJ2-3; 10 nucleotides match TRBD2. Germline CDR1 reads MNHEY; CDR2 reads SVGEGT. V was clipped by 2 bases and J by 4 bases; unmatched bases: 6. The CDR3 totals 16 residues. The CDR3 bases are TGTGCCAGCAGTTACCCGGGACTAGCGAAGTCAGATACGCAGTATTTT. Encoded protein: CASSYPGLAKSDTQYF.

This sequence joins TRBV5-4 and TRBJ1-2, with D tentatively TRBD1 (5 bases). V was shortened by 0 bases and J by 7 bases, with 13 bases between the two germline ends. This CDR3 contains 14 residues. Germline V CDR1 and CDR2: SGHNT, YYREEE (reference sequence). CDR3: CASSLARAESGYTF. In DNA form, the CDR3 reads TGTGCCAGCAGCTTGGCCAGGGCTGAGAGTGGCTACACCTTC.

The V call is TRBV19, the J call TRBJ2-3; D might be TRBD2 (6 bases). The V gene's germline CDR1 is LNHDA and CDR2 SQIVND (reference sequence). The CDR3 contains 12 residues. Trimming stripped 4 bases from V and 7 bases from J, with 9 bases between. The CDR3 is CASSSGTNTQYF. The CDR3 DNA reads TGTGCCAGTAGTAGCGGGACGAATACGCAGTATTTT.

V is TRBV4-1 and J is TRBJ1-4, with D uncertain. Germline CDR1 is MGHRA and CDR2 is YSYEKL. The V gene lost 1 base and the J gene lost 8 bases, with 8 bases spanning the gap. The CDR3 is 13 residues long. The CDR3 region is CASSQVVGEKLFF. CDR3 coding DNA: TGCGCCAGCAGCCAAGTAGTGGGCGAAAAACTGTTTTTT.

Notes on this clone: At the DNA level, this CDR3 is encoded by other sequences in the same sample as well. This rearrangement joins TRBV5-1 to TRBJ2-5; 9 bases are a match to TRBD1. The CDR3 length is 14 residues. Germline lookup yields CDR1 SGHRS and CDR2 YFSETQ. V dropped 3 bases and J dropped 2; count of bases not matched to a gene: 2. CDR3 bases: TGCGCCAGCAGCTGGGGACAGGGACAAGAGACCCAGTACTTC. This encodes CASSWGQGQETQYF.

This chain uses TRBV19 with TRBJ1-1; D might be TRBD1 (6 bases). The V gene's germline CDR1 is LNHDA and CDR2 SQIVND (reference sequence). The CDR3 has 15 amino acids. V was clipped by 3 bases and J by 2 bases, with 13 bases between them. The CDR3 protein is CASSIWGLSNTEAFF. CDR3 DNA sequence: TGTGCCAGTAGTATTTGGGGGCTCTCCAACACTGAAGCTTTCTTT.